Following are 7 T cell receptor beta chains from one sample sequenced in a study of shared clonotypes between healthy human individuals. Using immunoSEQ multiplex PCR, the repertoire was profiled, and TCRdb retains in-frame clones only, with some absent. In the table there are about 680,000 clones, roughly 70% of which are singletons. Sequenced input: memory CD4+ T cells sorted from blood. The sample's subset: CD45RA-negative fraction. These receptors were taken from a young woman in good health.

As for this clone: Other DNA sequences of this sample code for an identical CDR3. V is TRBV2 and J is TRBJ1-2, with a weak D call TRBD1 (5 bases). Trimming cost V 3 bases and J 2 bases, with 10 bases left between them. Germline values: CDR1 SNHLY, CDR2 FYNNEI. The CDR3 has 14 amino acids. This CDR3 is CASSERGANYGYTF. In DNA form, the CDR3 reads TGTGCCAGCAGTGAGAGGGGCGCGAACTATGGCTACACCTTC.

J is TRBJ2-3 and V is TRBV7-6, with TRBD2 matching 14 bases. The germline V gene has CDR1 SGHVS and CDR2 FNYEAQ. V shed 5 bases, J shed 3 bases, and the junction held 10 bases outside the gene matches. This CDR3 is built from 18 residues. CDR3 nucleotides: TGTGCCAGCAGCGCCGGGACTAGCGGGAGTGATTTAACAGATACGCAGTATTTT. This gives the protein CASSAGTSGSDLTDTQYF.

This rearrangement joins TRBV5-6 to TRBJ2-7; the D is unclear. The V gene's germline CDR1 is SGHDT and CDR2 YYEEEE. Deletions cut 4 bases from V and 0 bases from J, with 11 bases between. The CDR3 runs 14 residues. CDR3 nucleotides: TGTGCCAGCAGCCCCCAAGCAGTCTCCTACGAGCAGTACTTC. Its protein is CASSPQAVSYEQYF.

The genes are TRBV19 and TRBJ2-3; D ambiguous. Trimming removed 4 bases at V and 3 bases at J, with 8 bases between. The germline V gene encodes CDR1 LNHDA and CDR2 SQIVND (reference sequence). This CDR3 is built from 13 residues. CDR3 in amino acids: CASSTSITDTQYF. The CDR3 DNA follows: TGTGCCAGTAGTACCTCAATAACAGATACGCAGTATTTT.

This chain connects TRBV10-3 to TRBJ2-7, with TRBD1 as a possible D gene (5 bases). The length of the CDR3 is 13 residues. CDR1 ENHRY and CDR2 SYGVKD come from the germline V gene. The germline V and J ends were trimmed by 6 bases and 1 base, with 10 bases remaining between them. CDR3 sequence: CAIRRTNSYEQYF. The CDR3 DNA reads TGTGCCATCAGAAGGACAAATTCCTACGAGCAGTACTTC.

This rearrangement joins TRBV28 to TRBJ1-6; D gene unclear. The CDR3 runs 13 residues. V lost 7 bases, J lost 6 bases, and 10 bases lay in between. The V gene's germline CDR1 is MDHEN and CDR2 SYDVKM. The CDR3, as DNA: TGTGCCAGCATTGACCTGCCTAATTCACCCCTCCACTTT. Residues: CASIDLPNSPLHF.

This chain uses TRBV5-1 with TRBJ1-2; no clear D. V was pared by 0 bases and J by 1 base, with 7 bases between. This CDR3 comprises 14 residues. Germline lookup yields CDR1 SGHRS and CDR2 YFSETQ. The CDR3 DNA sequence: TGCGCCAGCAGCTTGGAGGCAAATAACTATGGCTACACCTTC. Translated: CASSLEANNYGYTF. The entire variable domain, with the rest obtained from reference TRBV5-1 and TRBJ1-2, is as follows: KAGVTQTPRYLIKTRGQQVTLSCSPISGHRSVSWYQQTPGQGLQFLFEYFSETQRNKGNFPGRFSGRQFSNSRSEMNVSTLELGDSALYLCASSLEANNYGYTFGSGTRLTVV.